Shown below are 28 T cell receptor beta chains from a single sample sequenced in a study of early T cells in non-severe SARS-CoV-2 infection. TCRdb re-called the 5' RACE reads with MiXCR, one entry per CDR3 protein. Of roughly 28,000 distinct CDR3 sequences detected, 5.8% appear once; the ten largest clones hold less than 6.5%. The sequenced material came from whole blood. Every receptor here comes from an adult who was a healthcare worker with PCR-confirmed SARS-CoV-2 infection or an uninfected control (not recorded which).

This clonotype was seen many times. The chain carries TRBV4-1 and TRBJ2-1; 7 bases agree with TRBD1. Germline CDR1 reads MGHRA; CDR2 reads YSYEKL. The CDR3 spans 14 residues. Germline trimming cut 0 bases from V and 9 bases from J; bases unmatched to any gene: 5. The CDR3 sequence is CASSQEGTEPEQFF. DNA for the CDR3: TGCGCCAGCAGCCAAGAGGGGACAGAGCCTGAGCAGTTCTTC.

The rearrangement joins TRBV20-1 to TRBJ2-5; 9 bases fit TRBD2. Germline-derived CDR1 and CDR2 are DFQATT and SNEGSKA (reference sequence). The CDR3 contains 12 residues. Trimming removed 1 base from V and 8 bases from J; junction bases left unmatched: 2. The CDR3 sequence: CSARASGATQYF. The DNA for the CDR3 is TGCAGTGCTAGAGCTAGCGGGGCAACCCAGTACTTC.

This clonotype appeared many times. The V gene is TRBV21-1, the J gene TRBJ1-5; TRBD1, the table's D call, lacks a check against the DNA. TRBV21-1 is labeled a pseudogene. The CDR3 is 18 residues long. The DNA for the CDR3 is TGTGCCAGCAGCAAAGTCACGCCCGACAGAAAAGAATGTCAGCCCCAGCATTTT. The encoded protein is CASSKVTPDRKECQPQHF.

The J gene is TRBJ2-5, the V gene TRBV6-1; D is possibly TRBD1 or TRBD2 (5 bases each). The germline V and J ends were trimmed by 6 bases and 7 bases, with 15 bases remaining between them. Germline lookup yields CDR1 MNHNS and CDR2 SASEGT. The CDR3 runs to 13 residues. Here the CDR3 DNA reads TGTGCCAGCAGACCGGGACCTTCGGGGACCCAGTACTTC. Amino acid sequence: CASRPGPSGTQYF.

This clonotype was detected ten times or more. This chain links TRBV11-2 with TRBJ2-3; D remains ambiguous. V was shortened by 5 bases and J by 1 base, with 7 bases between the two germline ends. CDR1 is SGHAT, CDR2 FQNNGV, per germline. The CDR3 sequence is 13 residues long. CDR3 amino acids: CASSNAGTDTQYF. In DNA form, the CDR3 reads TGTGCCAGCAGCAACGCCGGCACAGATACGCAGTATTTT. Filled out from reference TRBV11-2 and TRBJ2-3, the complete variable domain reads EAGVAQSPRYKIIEKRQSVAFWCNPISGHATLYWYQQILGQGPKLLIQFQNNGVVDDSQLPKDRFSAERLKGVDSTLKIQPAKLEDSAVYLCASSNAGTDTQYFGPGTRLTVL.

V and J are TRBV28 and TRBJ2-3; D unclear. This CDR3 comprises 14 residues. Germline V gene data show CDR1 as MDHEN and CDR2 as SYDVKM. The V gene lost 3 bases and the J gene lost 4 bases, with 11 bases spanning the gap. The CDR3 DNA sequence: TGTGCCAGCAGTTTCGTTAGGTACCCAGATACGCAGTATTTT. This codes for CASSFVRYPDTQYF. Drawing the rest from reference TRBV28 and TRBJ2-3, the complete variable domain is DVKVTQSSRYLVKRTGEKVFLECVQDMDHENMFWYRQDPGLGLRLIYFSYDVKMKEKGDIPEGYSVSREKKERFSLILESASTNQTSMYLCASSFVRYPDTQYFGPGTRLTVL.

This clonotype was counted a few times. This rearrangement joins TRBV10-3 to TRBJ1-2; 8 nucleotides agree with TRBD1. This CDR3 spans 14 amino acids. CDR1 is ENHRY and CDR2 is SYGVKD in the germline V gene. V was clipped by 2 bases and J by 6 bases; unmatched bases: 5. CDR3 bases: TGTGCCATCAGTGAGAACACAGGGGGGAATGGCTACACCTTC. It encodes CAISENTGGNGYTF.

This rearrangement joins TRBV7-8 to TRBJ2-7; 13 bases are shared with TRBD2. The CDR3 loop spans 16 amino acids. Germline assignment: CDR1 SGHVS and CDR2 FQNEAQ. Germline trimming cut 8 bases from V and 4 bases from J; bases unmatched to any gene: 11. Here the CDR3 reads CASGNGLAGAGYEQYF. In DNA form, the CDR3 reads TGTGCCAGCGGAAATGGACTAGCGGGAGCAGGATACGAGCAGTACTTC.

This clonotype was observed many times. This chain joins TRBV12-3 or TRBV12-4 and TRBJ2-1, with 7 bases aligning to TRBD2. The trim removed 5 bases at V and 6 bases at J, leaving 16 bases unmatched. The CDR3 has 17 amino acids. The CDR3 DNA is TGTGCCAGCAGTCTAAGTTCTAGTGGCGGGAGTCTCAATGAGCAGTTCTTC. It encodes CASSLSSSGGSLNEQFF.

This clonotype was found many times. The chain links TRBV7-9 to TRBJ2-7, with 9 positions matching TRBD1. V lost 3 bases to trimming and J lost 5 bases; unmatched junction nucleotides: 8. The CDR3 length is 15 residues. From germline, CDR1 is SEHNR and CDR2 FQNEAQ (reference sequence). The CDR3 bases are TGTGCCAGCAGCTTTGCCGGGACAGGGCGCGACGAGCAGTACTTC. Amino acids: CASSFAGTGRDEQYF. Supplemented by reference TRBV7-9 and TRBJ2-7, the full variable domain reads DTGVSQNPRHKITKRGQNVTFRCDPISEHNRLYWYRQTLGQGPEFLTYFQNEAQLEKSRLLSDRFSAERPKGSFSTLEIQRTEQGDSAMYLCASSFAGTGRDEQYFGPGTRLTVT.

This clonotype was detected only a few times. The chain combines TRBV6-6 with TRBJ1-1; D unclear. The germline gives CDR1 MNHNY, CDR2 SVGAGI (reference sequence). This CDR3 has 11 amino acids. V gave up 4 bases and J gave up 7 bases, with 7 bases separating them. The CDR3 is CASSWGDEAFF. The CDR3 region has the DNA TGTGCCAGCAGTTGGGGAGATGAAGCTTTCTTT.

CDR3 in amino acids: CASSVGARGVDTEAFF. CDR3 nucleotide sequence: TGTGCCAGCAGCGTTGGGGCGAGAGGCGTGGACACTGAAGCTTTCTTT. The chain couples TRBV7-2 to TRBJ1-1, with D possibly being TRBD1 (5 bases). The CDR3 spans 16 residues. Germline CDR1 SGHTA, CDR2 FQGNSA. Trimming shortened V by 5 bases and J by 3 bases, and 19 bases separated the two germline ends.

The chain recombines TRBV20-1 with TRBJ2-1; a possible D gene is TRBD1 (5 bases). The CDR3 contains 13 residues. The V end was cut by 3 bases, the J end by 6 bases, with 12 bases between. Germline CDR1 and CDR2: DFQATT and SNEGSKA (reference sequence). CDR3 DNA sequence: TGCAGTGCTAGTCTGAGCAGGGTCAATGAGCAGTTCTTC. This translates into CSASLSRVNEQFF.

This clonotype has at least ten counts. The chain uses TRBV3-1 and TRBJ2-1; TRBD2 aligns across 13 bases. CDR1 and CDR2 (germline): LGHDT, YNNKEL (reference sequence). The CDR3 is made up of 14 amino acids. Losses at the gene ends were 5 bases for V and 7 bases for J; bases not matched to a gene: 2. The CDR3 spells CASSRGLAGNEQFF. CDR3 nucleotide sequence: TGTGCCAGCAGCAGGGGACTAGCGGGGAATGAGCAGTTCTTC.

This clonotype was counted many times. The chain has TRBV2 and TRBJ1-6; D may be TRBD1 (6 bases). The CDR3 is 13 residues long. V lost 6 bases and J lost 8, with 11 bases in between. The germline V gene encodes CDR1 SNHLY and CDR2 FYNNEI. This CDR3 reads CASRADRDSPLHF. CDR3 in DNA: TGTGCCAGCAGGGCGGACAGAGATTCACCCCTCCACTTT.

This clonotype has a count of ten or more. The rearrangement uses TRBV19 and TRBJ1-2, with 7 nucleotides matching TRBD1. Per the germline V gene, CDR1 is LNHDA and CDR2 is SQIVND (reference sequence). V shed 2 bases and J 0 bases; nucleotides not matched to a gene: 0. There are 14 residues in the CDR3. CDR3 region: CASSITGANYGYTF. In nucleotides, the CDR3 is TGTGCCAGTAGTATAACAGGGGCTAACTATGGCTACACCTTC.

This clonotype was counted many times. This chain connects TRBV10-2 to TRBJ2-7; 9 nucleotides line up with TRBD1. Trimming at V came to 6 bases and at J to 0 bases, leaving 6 bases not matched to a gene. CDR1 and CDR2 from the germline V gene are WSHSY and SAAADI. The CDR3 has 15 amino acids. In nucleotides, the CDR3 is TGCGCCAGCAGGAATACAGGGGGCATCTCCTACGAGCAGTACTTC. It is translated as CASRNTGGISYEQYF.

This chain's CDR3 is CASSVNTLNTEAFF. The CDR3 nucleotides read TGTGCCAGCAGCGTAAATACACTGAACACTGAAGCTTTCTTT. The chain is built from TRBV9 and TRBJ1-1; D remains ambiguous. Germline loops: CDR1 SGDLS, CDR2 YYNGEE. Trimming removed 1 base at V and 0 bases at J, with 7 bases between. The CDR3 loop spans 14 amino acids.

The chain has TRBV29-1 and TRBJ2-1; a weak D match, TRBD2 (6 bases). CDR1 and CDR2 (germline): SQVTM, ANQGSEA. The CDR3 has 13 amino acids. Trimming took off 4 bases at V and 5 bases at J, with 12 bases between the two ends. CDR3 DNA sequence: TGCAGCGTTGCCAAGCGGGCAAACAATGAGCAGTTCTTC. Its translation: CSVAKRANNEQFF.

By sample fraction, this clonotype is medium-sized (0.01 to 0.1%). The chain has TRBV24-1 and TRBJ2-3; maybe TRBD1 (6 bases). The length of the CDR3 is 15 residues. Germline V gene lookup returns CDR1 KGHDR and CDR2 SFDVKD. V shed 6 bases and J shed 3 bases, with 15 bases lying between them. CDR3 amino acids: CATSRQEVLTDTQYF. As DNA, the CDR3 is TGTGCCACCAGTCGACAGGAGGTATTGACAGATACGCAGTATTTT.

This chain uses TRBV6-5 with TRBJ2-1, with 8 bases that match TRBD2. Germline CDR1 is MNHEY and CDR2 is SVGAGI. The CDR3 is 15 residues long. With V trimmed by 2 bases and J by 2 bases, 2 bases remained unmatched. CDR3 DNA: TGTGCCAGCAGTTACCGGGGGGGCGCCTACAATGAGCAGTTCTTC. Its translation is CASSYRGGAYNEQFF.

This clonotype showed up many times. J is TRBJ2-1 and V is TRBV5-4; TRBD2 aligns across 7 bases. Trimming at V came to 4 bases and at J to 0 bases, leaving 7 bases not matched to a gene. Germline assignment: CDR1 SGHNT and CDR2 YYREEE (reference sequence). This CDR3 region has 16 residues. DNA for the CDR3: TGTGCCAGCAGCCCGTGGACTAGATCCTCCTACAATGAGCAGTTCTTC. Translated: CASSPWTRSSYNEQFF.

This clonotype has more than one count but fewer than ten. This chain joins TRBV20-1 and TRBJ2-1; 8 positions agree with TRBD2. Per the germline V gene, CDR1 is DFQATT and CDR2 is SNEGSKA (reference sequence). The J segment lost 4 bases and the V segment lost 5 bases, leaving 7 bases of the junction unmatched. The CDR3 contains 14 residues. This CDR3 reads CSAFQAGAYNEQFF. CDR3 nucleotides: TGCAGTGCTTTCCAAGCGGGGGCGTACAATGAGCAGTTCTTC.

This clonotype was recorded at least ten times. V gene TRBV2 combines with J gene TRBJ2-2; D ambiguous. Between the trimmed V and J ends, which lost 6 bases and 7 bases, there was a span of 12 bases. Germline loops: CDR1 SNHLY, CDR2 FYNNEI. The CDR3 totals 13 residues. As DNA, the CDR3 is TGTGCCAGCAGCCTAGGGTCAGACGGGGAGCTGTTTTTT. Protein product: CASSLGSDGELFF.

This clonotype was found many times. The rearrangement links TRBV12-3 or TRBV12-4 to TRBJ1-2; D unresolved. V was pared by 2 bases and J by 6 bases, with 16 bases between. CDR3 length: 15 residues. DNA for the CDR3: TGTGCCAGCAGTTTACCCGGGGTTCCATCCAATGGCTACACCTTC. Translating gives CASSLPGVPSNGYTF.

This clonotype was recorded many times. V usage is TRBV19 and J usage is TRBJ2-2, with D maybe TRBD2 (5 bases). This CDR3 spans 14 amino acids. Per germline, CDR1 LNHDA and CDR2 SQIVND (reference sequence). Trimming removed 10 bases at V and 0 bases at J, with 12 bases between. This chain's CDR3 is CATRFGANTGELFF. CDR3 nucleotide sequence: TGTGCCACCCGGTTCGGGGCGAACACCGGGGAGCTGTTTTTT.

This clonotype occurred many times. The CDR3 loop is CASSLGGPWTGETQYF. The CDR3 coding sequence is TGTGCCAGCAGTTTGGGGGGTCCTTGGACAGGGGAGACCCAGTACTTC. The rearrangement links TRBV12-3 or TRBV12-4 to TRBJ2-5; 8 bases line up with TRBD1. The length of the CDR3 is 16 residues. Losses at the gene ends were 3 bases for V and 5 bases for J; bases not matched to a gene: 11.

This clonotype has a count of ten or more. The chain joins TRBV3-1 to TRBJ1-1; no definite D call. The CDR3 extends over 13 amino acids. V was cut by 3 bases and J by 4 bases, with 9 bases left in between. Germline V CDR1 and CDR2: LGHDT, YNNKEL (reference sequence). This CDR3 reads CASSQLRSTEAFF. The CDR3 bases are TGTGCCAGCAGCCAGCTCAGGTCCACTGAAGCTTTCTTT.